This T cell receptor (beta chain) was documented in a study of blood T cell repertoires in COVID-19 (dated by TCRdb to 2018 to 2020). As for the study more broadly: Collaborator samples came from the United States, Italy and Spain and covered acute and convalescent phases of COVID-19. The samples were drawn from two sources: the first 160 participants of the ongoing ImmuneRACE study, and 1,000 to 1,500 subjects contributed by 6 global collaborators. The repertoires were released in a freely available public database meant as a resource for research on the immune response to SARS-CoV-2. Nearly every sample came with metadata listing a de-identified subject ID, COVID-19 status, age in years and sex. The material from the prospective study consisted of cDNA or gDNA derived from T cells, B-cell-depleted T cells, or PBMCs. The dataset comprised deeply sampled blood TCRbeta repertoires from subjects exposed to, actively infected with, or recovered from COVID-19. HLA class I and class II types, where available, came from metadata supplied by the sample provider rather than from assay-based typing.

Participants in the prospective study were enrolled through a virtual design, were aged roughly 18 to 100 years, and lived in approximately 24 United States geographic areas. To assign participants to cohorts, the prospective study relied on clinical history that participants themselves reported in a screening survey and a study questionnaire. Recovered participants in ImmuneRACE Cohort 3 were defined as having two consecutive negative NP/OP PCR tests, clearance from a healthcare professional, or resolution of symptoms. In the prospective study, whole blood, serum and a nasopharyngeal or oropharyngeal swab were collected from each participant by mobile phlebotomists. Additional blood draws and questionnaires over an approximately 2-month period could optionally be provided by prospective study participants. Blood samples from the prospective study were shipped frozen or at room temperature prior to DNA extraction.

The immunoSEQ Assay, a bias-controlled multiplex PCR, was used to amplify TCRbeta CDR3 regions from genomic DNA. Under the source paper's analysis protocol: The number of nucleated cells in each sample was estimated from the amplification of reference gene primers within the assay. To quantify the absolute abundance of each unique TCRbeta CDR3 rearrangement, sequence reads were collapsed and filtered. For each sample, productive Simpson clonality was calculated as the square root of Simpson's diversity index across productive rearrangements. TCRdb obtained this table from immuneACCESS and retained in-frame rearrangements with V and J assigned. These tables miss some clones; where compared with another copy, unresolved V genes account for less than half of the shortfall, and the remainder is unexplained. V, J and clone size derive from that table, while D and trimming were established from the DNA sequence. The sample table contains about 200,000 clones; only one count was recorded for 70% to 85% of them. The ten largest clonotypes hold roughly 15% of the sample.

Details on this clone: The specificity of this receptor is unknown. No qualities accompany the bases; no much larger clone lies one base away.

What the research found in general, with its limitations: Clinical and demographic metadata were provided uncurated, with the amount varying by source and participant.

CDR1 MDHEN and CDR2 SYDVKM are derived from the germline V gene. Relative to germline, V is missing 7 bases and J is missing 10 bases, with 8 bases of the junction outside any gene match. From its cysteine to its phenylalanine, the CDR3 spans 13 amino acids. The kept DNA is CDR3 alone, 39 bases in frame from the first base. The receptor chain draws on TRBV28 and TRBJ2-1, with 9 central nucleotides matching TRBD1. What was sequenced was PBMCs or T cells enriched from blood (not recorded which). The TCR was taken from a man aged 35 to 55 who had recovered from COVID-19. The CDR3 has the sequence CASTSGQGGEQFF. The nucleotide sequence is TGTGCCAGCACCTCGGGACAGGGAGGCGAGCAGTTCTTC.